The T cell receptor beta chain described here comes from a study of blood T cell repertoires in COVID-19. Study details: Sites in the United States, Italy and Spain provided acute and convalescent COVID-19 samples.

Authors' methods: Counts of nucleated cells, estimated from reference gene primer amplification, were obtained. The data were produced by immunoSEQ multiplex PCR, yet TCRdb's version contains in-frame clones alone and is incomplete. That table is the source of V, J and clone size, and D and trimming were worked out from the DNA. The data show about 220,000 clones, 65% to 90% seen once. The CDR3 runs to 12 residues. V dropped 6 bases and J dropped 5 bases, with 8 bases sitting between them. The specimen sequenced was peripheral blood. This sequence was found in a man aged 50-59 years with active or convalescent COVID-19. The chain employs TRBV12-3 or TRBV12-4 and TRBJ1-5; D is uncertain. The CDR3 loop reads CASSLTDQPQHF. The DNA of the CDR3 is TGTGCCAGCAGCCTAACTGATCAGCCCCAGCATTTT.